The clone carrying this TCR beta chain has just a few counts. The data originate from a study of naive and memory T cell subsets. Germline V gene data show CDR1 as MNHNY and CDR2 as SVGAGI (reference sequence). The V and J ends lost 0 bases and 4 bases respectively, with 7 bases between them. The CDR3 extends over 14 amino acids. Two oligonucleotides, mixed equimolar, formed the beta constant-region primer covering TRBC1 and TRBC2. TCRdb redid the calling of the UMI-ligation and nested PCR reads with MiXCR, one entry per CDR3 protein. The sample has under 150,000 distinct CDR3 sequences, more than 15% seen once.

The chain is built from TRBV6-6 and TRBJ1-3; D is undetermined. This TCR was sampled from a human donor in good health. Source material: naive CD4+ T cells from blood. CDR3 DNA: TGTGCCAGCAGTTACTCCAGAGCAGGAAACACCATATATTTT. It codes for CASSYSRAGNTIYF.